The 30 T cell receptor beta chains below come from one sample, sequenced in a study of tumor-infiltrating lymphocytes in oesophageal squamous cell carcinoma listed by TCRdb under 2016. Preparation of the library involved PCR. These reads were obtained on an Illumina HiSeq 2000. TCRdb reran the public reads through fastp at Q25 and MiXCR, keeping productive beta chains. Rows matching on CDR3 protein sequence are summarized as one entry with the most common DNA and genes. This sample holds 20,000 to 25,000 distinct CDR3 sequences; more than 35% were observed only once. Roughly an eighth of the sample rests with the top ten. The sample taken for sequencing was esophageal tumor tissue. These TCRs come from a male donor with esophageal squamous cell carcinoma.

This clonotype has at least ten counts. The chain recombines TRBV2 with TRBJ2-6; TRBD1 aligns across 7 bases. The CDR3 has 15 amino acids. The V gene end was trimmed by 6 bases and the J gene end by 3 bases; junction bases not matched to a gene: 5. Germline CDR1 and CDR2: SNHLY and FYNNEI. The CDR3 region has the DNA TGTGCCAGCAGATCGACAGGGTTTGGGGCCAACGTCCTGACTTTC. Translated, it gives CASRSTGFGANVLTF.

The V gene is TRBV6-1, the J gene TRBJ2-4; 7 nucleotides line up with TRBD1. The end of the DNA aligns better with TRBJ2-7, so the J call may be wrong. Germline CDR1 reads MNHNS; CDR2 reads SASEGT. CDR3 length: 14 residues. The CDR3 sequence: CASSEDRGSYEQYF. CDR3 coding DNA: TGTGCCAGCAGTGAAGACAGGGGCTCCTACGAGCAGTACTTC.

V is TRBV7-4 and J is TRBJ1-4; D call uncertain. In germline, CDR1 is SGHVT, CDR2 SQSDAQ. The CDR3 totals 14 residues. Trimming left V 3 bases short and J 6 bases short, with 11 bases between. The CDR3 spells CASSLLQTDEKLFF. The DNA of the CDR3 is TGTGCCAGCAGCTTGTTGCAGACCGATGAAAAACTGTTTTTT. Variable domain in full (rest from reference TRBV7-4 and TRBJ1-4): GAGVSQSPRYKVAKRGRDVALRCDSISGHVTLYWYRQTLGQGSEVLTYSQSDAQRDKSGRPSGRFSAERPERSVSTLKIQRTEQGDSAVYLCASSLLQTDEKLFFGSGTQLSVL.

This clonotype is classed as medium-sized (0.01 to 0.1%). V usage is TRBV7-9 and J usage is TRBJ2-7; a possible D gene is TRBD2 (7 bases). This CDR3 has 15 amino acids. Germline values: CDR1 SEHNR, CDR2 FQNEAQ (reference sequence). V was pared by 11 bases and J by 2 bases, with 22 bases between. The CDR3, as DNA: TGTGCCTCCAGCCTAGAGGGGGGAGGGCCCTACGAGCAGTACTTC. As protein: CASSLEGGGPYEQYF.

There are many counts of this clonotype. V is TRBV28 and J is TRBJ1-4; D is ambiguous. The CDR3 length is 13 residues. Germline CDR1 reads MDHEN; CDR2 reads SYDVKM. The V end lost 4 bases, the J end lost 2 bases, and 5 bases lay between the germline ends. Written as DNA, the CDR3 is TGTGCCAGCAGTTCCGAGACTAATGAAAAACTGTTTTTT. Protein product: CASSSETNEKLFF. The full variable domain, its missing parts supplied by reference TRBV28 and TRBJ1-4, is DVKVTQSSRYLVKRTGEKVFLECVQDMDHENMFWYRQDPGLGLRLIYFSYDVKMKEKGDIPEGYSVSREKKERFSLILESASTNQTSMYLCASSSETNEKLFFGSGTQLSVL.

In regard to this clonotype: A much larger clone differs by one base, so this may be a read error. V and J are TRBV10-2 and TRBJ2-4; D is possibly TRBD2 (6 bases). This CDR3 contains 15 residues. Trimming cost V 6 bases and J 13 bases, with 25 bases left between them. The V gene's germline CDR1 is WSHSY and CDR2 SAAADI. CDR3 region: CASRISGSSSNEQYF. In nucleotides, the CDR3 is TGCGCCAGCAGAATTAGCGGAAGCTCCTCCAATGAGCAGTACTTC.

V usage is TRBV7-6 and J usage is TRBJ2-2; a possible D gene is TRBD1 (6 bases). Germline V lookup: CDR1 SGHVS, CDR2 FNYEAQ. The CDR3 totals 15 residues. V was trimmed by 0 bases and J by 5 bases, leaving 10 bases between them. The DNA for the CDR3 is TGTGCCAGCAGCTTAGCACAGGGTGGAACCGGGGAGCTGTTTTTT. It specifies CASSLAQGGTGELFF.

There are many counts of this clonotype. This chain links TRBV4-2 with TRBJ1-2; D remains unclear. V was shortened by 0 bases and J by 4 bases, with 9 bases between the two germline ends. The V gene's germline CDR1 is LGHNA and CDR2 YNFKEQ. The CDR3 has 14 residues. CDR3 residues: CASSQDQVGYGYTF. The CDR3 DNA reads as TGTGCCAGCAGCCAAGATCAAGTCGGCTATGGCTACACCTTC.

Judged by abundance, this clonotype is medium-sized (0.01 to 0.1%). The chain joins TRBV7-9 to TRBJ1-1; a weak D match, TRBD1 (5 bases). V lost 5 bases, J lost 2 bases, and 9 bases lay in between. Germline values: CDR1 SEHNR, CDR2 FQNEAQ (reference sequence). This CDR3 comprises 13 residues. In DNA form, the CDR3 reads TGTGCCAGCAGCACGACAGCAAACACTGAAGCTTTCTTT. Amino acid sequence: CASSTTANTEAFF. The whole variable domain, filled in from reference TRBV7-9 and TRBJ1-1, reads DTGVSQNPRHKITKRGQNVTFRCDPISEHNRLYWYRQTLGQGPEFLTYFQNEAQLEKSRLLSDRFSAERPKGSFSTLEIQRTEQGDSAMYLCASSTTANTEAFFGQGTRLTVV.

This clonotype was counted between two and nine times. This CDR3 is missing its conserved last phenylalanine or tryptophan, likely due to a read error. Because the CDR3's place on the DNA is in doubt, the DNA is left out and the CDR3 is given as listed by TCRdb. The chain combines TRBV7-8 with TRBJ2-1; the table names TRBD1, a call not compared with the DNA. With termini counted, the CDR3 has 20 amino acids. CDR1 is SGHVS, CDR2 FQNEAQ, per germline. Here the CDR3 reads CASSSRPIRGTANYGYTFGS.

The V and J genes are TRBV12-3 or TRBV12-4 and TRBJ2-7; perhaps TRBD2 as D (5 bases). Judging by the DNA end, TRBJ2-5 fits better; the J call may be wrong. This CDR3 is 13 amino acids long. CDR3 protein: CASSRSGQETQYF. The CDR3 nucleotides read TGTGCCAGCAGCCGTTCGGGGCAAGAGACCCAGTACTTC.

This clonotype occurred a few times. This sequence may be a read error, since a much larger clone differs from it by one base. The rearrangement joins TRBV4-1 to TRBJ2-3; TRBD1 matches at 9 bases. The J call may be wrong; the DNA end is better matched by TRBJ2-1. The CDR3 has 18 amino acids. Germline assignment: CDR1 MGHRA and CDR2 YSYEKL. CDR3 coding DNA: TGCGCCAGCAGCCAAGATATTCTCGACAGGGGGGGATCCTACGAGCAGTTCTTC. Its protein product is CASSQDILDRGGSYEQFF.

A few counts support this clonotype. With a much larger clone just one base away, this may be a read error. This chain links TRBV24-1 with TRBJ2-1, with TRBD2 as a possible D gene (6 bases). The J call may be incorrect, as the DNA end agrees better with TRBJ2-7. This CDR3 spans 14 amino acids. Germline-derived CDR1 and CDR2 are KGHDR and SFDVKD. The CDR3 is CATSAREVYNEQYF. The CDR3 DNA reads TGTGCCACCAGTGCCAGGGAGGTTTACAATGAGCAGTACTTC.

In this sample, this clonotype turned up a few times. The CDR3 does not close with the conserved phenylalanine or tryptophan, likely indicating a read error. It is unclear where the CDR3 begins or ends on the DNA, so no DNA is shown, and the CDR3 is as TCRdb lists it. The chain has TRBV7-2 and TRBJ2-1; TRBD2 is the table's D call, not checked against the DNA. From its first to its last residue, the CDR3 has 16 amino acids. Germline loops: CDR1 SGHTA, CDR2 FQGNSA. Here the CDR3 reads CASSLERLNSPLHFGN.

V gene TRBV5-1 combines with J gene TRBJ1-4, with D uncertain. Trimming pared 4 bases from V and 5 bases from J, leaving 12 bases between. CDR3 length: 14 residues. Germline CDR1 reads SGHRS; CDR2 reads YFSETQ. The CDR3 is CASSPTAFNEKLFF. DNA for the CDR3: TGCGCCAGCAGCCCAACAGCGTTCAATGAAAAACTGTTTTTT. The complete variable domain, with remaining parts taken from reference TRBV5-1 and TRBJ1-4, reads KAGVTQTPRYLIKTRGQQVTLSCSPISGHRSVSWYQQTPGQGLQFLFEYFSETQRNKGNFPGRFSGRQFSNSRSEMNVSTLELGDSALYLCASSPTAFNEKLFFGSGTQLSVL.

The chain combines TRBV7-6 with TRBJ2-3, with 11 nucleotides matching TRBD2. Losses at the gene ends were 0 bases for V and 4 bases for J; bases not matched to a gene: 0. There are 15 residues in the CDR3. Germline CDR1 is SGHVS and CDR2 is FNYEAQ. CDR3 sequence reads: CASSLASGRADTQYF. DNA for the CDR3: TGTGCCAGCAGCTTAGCTAGCGGGAGGGCAGATACGCAGTATTTT.

This clonotype came up many times. The chain joins TRBV11-2 to TRBJ1-2, with D hard to call. The germline V gene encodes CDR1 SGHAT and CDR2 FQNNGV. This CDR3 spans 13 amino acids. Trimming took off 0 bases at V and 8 bases at J, with 10 bases between the two ends. The CDR3 sequence is CASSLDLGGGYTF. The CDR3 nucleotides read TGTGCCAGCAGCTTAGATTTGGGCGGAGGCTACACCTTC.

The chain employs TRBV7-6 and TRBJ2-7; D might be TRBD2 (5 bases). The J call could be wrong; TRBJ2-1 is a better fit for the DNA end. The CDR3 consists of 13 residues. CDR1 SGHVS and CDR2 FNYEAQ come from the germline V gene. The chain's CDR3 is CSSSPGQYNEQFF. The CDR3 bases are TGTTCTAGCAGCCCCGGGCAGTACAATGAGCAGTTCTTC.

The chain recombines TRBV7-3 with TRBJ2-1; 7 nucleotides line up with TRBD2. The CDR3 spans 17 residues. Germline lookup yields CDR1 SGHTA and CDR2 FQGTGA. The V segment lost 3 bases and the J segment 3 bases; nucleotides outside the gene matches: 11. CDR3: CASSLGFGGEGYNEQFF. Here the CDR3 DNA reads TGTGCCAGCAGCTTGGGTTTTGGGGGGGAGGGCTACAATGAGCAGTTCTTC.

Concerning this clonotype: A much larger clone is a single base away; this may be a read error. The J gene is TRBJ2-1, the V gene TRBV28, with 8 bases identical to TRBD1. After removal of 3 bases from V and 10 bases from J, the junction contained 11 bases not matched to a gene. Germline CDR1 and CDR2: MDHEN and SYDVKM. The CDR3 has 15 residues. CDR3 DNA sequence: TGTGCCAGCAGTTTGAGGGGACAGGTCTCCTACGAGCAGTTCTTC. Residues: CASSLRGQVSYEQFF.

In this sample, this clonotype turned up once. V gene TRBV6-6 combines with J gene TRBJ2-1; possibly TRBD1 for D (6 bases). The DNA end is more similar to TRBJ2-7, so the J call may be wrong. The CDR3 sequence is 16 residues long. Looked up from germline, CDR1 is MNHNY and CDR2 is SVGAGI (reference sequence). The CDR3 sequence is CASSYSQDRPTDTQYF. CDR3 nucleotides: TGTGCCAGCAGTTACTCACAGGACAGACCCACAGATACGCAGTACTTC.

Worth noting for this clonotype: Possible read error: a much larger clone is one base away. The V call is TRBV7-2, the J call TRBJ2-1; 7 bases match TRBD1. The J call could be wrong; TRBJ2-7 is a better fit for the DNA end. The CDR3 has 12 residues. Per the germline V gene, CDR1 is SGHTA and CDR2 is FQGNSA. The CDR3 spells CASSSTGYEQYF. The CDR3, as DNA: TGTGCCAGCAGCTCGACAGGGTACGAGCAGTACTTC.

The count of this clonotype is one. This chain joins TRBV7-3 and TRBJ2-7; D might be TRBD2 (6 bases). Germline CDR1 is SGHTA and CDR2 is FQGTGA. Trimming cost V 0 bases and J 2 bases, with 8 bases left between them. This CDR3 has 14 amino acids. CDR3 sequence (DNA): TGTGCCAGCAGCTTAACTGGCGGGGCCTACGAGCAGTACTTC. Its protein is CASSLTGGAYEQYF.

As concerns this clonotype: This is likely a read error, given that the CDR3 carries no conserved phenylalanine or tryptophan at its end. Because the CDR3's place on the DNA is in doubt, the DNA is left out and the CDR3 is given as listed by TCRdb. This chain connects TRBV12-5 to TRBJ2-7; the D segment call TRBD1 is taken from the table without a DNA check. The CDR3 totals 18 residues, both ends included. Germline V gene data show CDR1 as LGHNT and CDR2 as FRNRAP. CDR3 region: CASGLVQGPTLYGYTFGS.

The V and J genes are TRBV7-8 and TRBJ2-3; D perhaps matches TRBD1 (6 bases). Trimming took off 8 bases at V and 2 bases at J, with 17 bases between the two ends. CDR3 length: 15 amino acids. The germline V gene has CDR1 SGHVS and CDR2 FQNEAQ. For the CDR3, the DNA is TGTGCCAGCGGTGGGACACGAAGACACACAGATACGCAGTATTTT. It encodes CASGGTRRHTDTQYF.

The sample holds many counts of this clonotype. In nucleotides, the CDR3 is TGTGCCAGCAGTTTCGGGACAACCAAAGAGACCCAGTACTTC. Encoded protein: CASSFGTTKETQYF. The V and J genes are TRBV12-3 or TRBV12-4 and TRBJ2-5; perhaps TRBD1 as D (6 bases). With 3 bases removed from V and 3 bases from J, the gap between germline ends came to 11 bases. CDR3 length: 14 amino acids.

The chain has TRBV7-6 and TRBJ2-3; D unclear. There are 13 residues in the CDR3. From germline, CDR1 is SGHVS and CDR2 FNYEAQ. With 3 bases removed from V and 4 bases from J, the gap between germline ends came to 8 bases. Here the CDR3 reads CASSFSGPDTQYF. The CDR3 nucleotides read TGTGCCAGCAGCTTTAGTGGCCCAGATACGCAGTATTTT.

The sample holds a few counts of this clonotype. The J gene is TRBJ2-1, the V gene TRBV7-6; 10 nucleotides match TRBD2. V lost 8 bases and J lost 4; bases outside the gene matches: 5. Germline CDR1 is SGHVS and CDR2 is FNYEAQ. There are 14 residues in the CDR3. The CDR3 protein is CASSTSGVYNEQFF. The CDR3 DNA sequence: TGTGCCAGCTCCACTAGCGGGGTTTACAATGAGCAGTTCTTC. Full variable domain (missing parts from reference TRBV7-6 and TRBJ2-1): GAGVSQSPRYKVTKRGQDVALRCDPISGHVSLYWYRQALGQGPEFLTYFNYEAQQDKSGLPNDRFSAERPEGSISTLTIQRTEQRDSAMYRCASSTSGVYNEQFFGPGTRLTVL.

This clonotype was seen ten or more times. The chain uses TRBV19 and TRBJ2-5, with 11 bases lining up with TRBD2. The germline CDR1 and CDR2 sequences are LNHDA and SQIVND (reference sequence). The ends lost 5 bases at V and 2 bases at J; junction bases unmatched: 4. The CDR3 runs to 15 residues. CDR3 loop: CASSPGLAAQETQYF. CDR3 DNA sequence: TGTGCCAGTAGTCCGGGACTAGCGGCTCAAGAGACCCAGTACTTC.

This clonotype was seen many times. The chain uses TRBV28 and TRBJ1-5; D remains unclear. The CDR3 covers 16 residues. Germline lookup yields CDR1 MDHEN and CDR2 SYDVKM. With 1 base removed from V and 1 base from J, the gap between germline ends came to 11 bases. The CDR3 loop is CASSLFQSWSNQPQHF. The CDR3 DNA reads TGTGCCAGCAGTTTATTTCAGAGTTGGAGCAATCAGCCCCAGCATTTT.